This TCR beta chain stems from a study of shared T cell receptors in the human thymus. Only in-frame clones appear in the TCRdb table, and some are missing; sequencing was by immunoSEQ multiplex PCR. The table records about 660,000 clones, 70% to 90% of them present only once. This CDR3 comprises 15 residues. Germline CDR1 and CDR2: LNHDA and SQIVND (reference sequence). V lost 3 bases, J lost 0 bases, and 12 bases lay in between. These data were also reused for a study on human thymus T cells. That publication notes: The sample donors, healthy Finnish infants, were having corrective surgery for congenital heart defects. Surgeons resected thymus tissue during corrective heart surgery. Blood and thymic repertoires both appeared biased in V and J gene usage. Thymic repertoires overlap heavily among unrelated individuals, related research has reported.

This receptor was obtained from a boy in the first two years of life with a congenital heart defect. The gene calls are TRBV19 and TRBJ2-7; a possible D gene is TRBD1 (6 bases). The material sequenced was thymocytes. The CDR3 here is CASSIRTGSSYEQYF. Written as DNA, the CDR3 is TGTGCCAGTAGTATTAGAACAGGGAGCTCCTACGAGCAGTACTTC.